The 29 T cell receptor beta chains reported below all come from one sample, sequenced in a study of blood T cells in healthy people across ages. Combining a sample-barcoded 5' primer with a J-beta primer mix, a second PCR ran for roughly 6 to 12 cycles. MiXCR, run by TCRdb on the 5' RACE reads, gives a single entry per CDR3 protein. The top ten hold 3.5% to 4% of the sample, which has hundreds of thousands of distinct CDR3 sequences, under 25% seen once. The sequencing sample was made of blood. These receptors all come from a man aged 70-80 years in good health.

This chain connects TRBV24-1 to TRBJ2-4; D is perhaps TRBD1 (6 bases). CDR1 is KGHDR and CDR2 is SFDVKD in the germline V gene. This CDR3 has 16 residues. Trimming stripped 4 bases from V and 8 bases from J, with 20 bases between. The CDR3 bases are TGTGCCACCAGTGAACCAAAACAGGGTCTTTTGCACATTCAGTACTTC. As protein: CATSEPKQGLLHIQYF.

The rearrangement links TRBV6-1 to TRBJ2-5, with a tentative D call TRBD2 (5 bases). The CDR3 sequence is 15 residues long. In germline, CDR1 is MNHNS, CDR2 SASEGT. Trimming shortened V by 4 bases and J by 5 bases, and 17 bases separated the two germline ends. CDR3 in amino acids: CASSVSLALGETQYF. CDR3 sequence (DNA): TGTGCCAGCAGTGTATCTCTAGCATTGGGGGAGACCCAGTACTTC.

As concerns this clonotype: A junction boundary mismatches the germline segment, possibly from a read error. The chain combines TRBV5-6 with TRBJ2-3, with 13 bases that match TRBD2. Germline loops: CDR1 SGHDT, CDR2 YYEEEE. CDR3 size: 18 residues. The CDR3 is CASSGGLAGSPSTDTQYF. CDR3 in DNA: TGTGCCAGCAGCGGGGGACTAGCGGGAAGCCCTAGCACAGATACACAGTATTTT.

This clonotype was found a few times. This may arise from a read error, as a much more abundant clone is one base away. The V gene is TRBV12-3 or TRBV12-4, the J gene TRBJ2-2; 16 nucleotides line up with TRBD2. CDR3 length equals 17 residues. V gave up 5 bases and J gave up 3 bases; unmatched junction bases: 3. CDR3 region: CASSGTSGRADTGELFF. The CDR3 DNA sequence: TGTGCCAGCAGTGGGACTAGCGGGAGGGCGGACACCGGGGAGCTGTTTTTT.

This clonotype has only a few counts. The rearrangement links TRBV6-6 to TRBJ1-4; D is undetermined. CDR3 length: 11 residues. The V end was cut by 3 bases, the J end by 8 bases, with 4 bases between. Germline CDR1 and CDR2: MNHNY and SVGAGI (reference sequence). The CDR3 nucleotides are TGTGCCAGCAGTTATTCCGAAAAACTGTTTTTT. Its translation is CASSYSEKLFF.

The V call is TRBV6-2 or TRBV6-3, the J call TRBJ2-7; TRBD2 matches at 12 bases. The CDR3 consists of 15 residues. The J segment lost 5 bases and the V segment lost 6 bases, leaving 8 bases of the junction unmatched. From germline, CDR1 is MNHEY and CDR2 SVGEGT. The CDR3: CASSQTSGRAHEQYF. CDR3 DNA sequence: TGTGCCAGCAGCCAGACTAGCGGGAGAGCCCACGAGCAGTACTTC.

This clonotype came up a few times. The chain carries TRBV28 and TRBJ1-5, with a tentative D call TRBD1 (5 bases). This CDR3 contains 12 residues. V lost 2 bases and J lost 6, with 5 bases in between. Germline V gene sequence: CDR1 MDHEN, CDR2 SYDVKM. This CDR3 reads CASSLTGQPQHF. CDR3 DNA sequence: TGTGCCAGCAGTTTAACAGGTCAGCCCCAGCATTTT.

The chain employs TRBV3-1 and TRBJ1-2; weak D call: TRBD1 (5 bases). Germline V gene lookup returns CDR1 LGHDT and CDR2 YNNKEL (reference sequence). V was cut by 0 bases and J by 8 bases, with 16 bases left in between. There are 15 residues in the CDR3. As DNA, the CDR3 is TGTGCCAGCAGCCAAGATGGGGACGCCGTGAGGGGCTACACCTTC. This sequence encodes CASSQDGDAVRGYTF.

The genes are TRBV4-2 and TRBJ1-4, with 10 bases identical to TRBD1. After removal of 4 bases from V and 8 bases from J, the junction contained 7 bases not matched to a gene. This CDR3 comprises 15 residues. Germline loops: CDR1 LGHNA, CDR2 YNFKEQ. The CDR3 here is CASSPGQGEGEKLFF. In nucleotides, the CDR3 is TGTGCCAGCAGCCCAGGACAGGGGGAAGGAGAAAAACTGTTTTTT.

The V and J genes are TRBV28 and TRBJ2-7; D gene uncertain. This CDR3 spans 13 amino acids. CDR1 and CDR2 from the germline V gene are MDHEN and SYDVKM. V shed 7 bases and J shed 7 bases, with 17 bases lying between them. The CDR3 protein is CASTASPSGEQYF. The CDR3 DNA is TGTGCCAGCACAGCTTCTCCCTCTGGGGAGCAGTACTTC.

This clonotype was observed a handful of times. J is TRBJ2-4 and V is TRBV20-1; no definite D call. CDR1 and CDR2 from the germline V gene are DFQATT and SNEGSKA (reference sequence). The CDR3 loop spans 13 amino acids. The CDR3: CRAGPVAKNIQYF. The CDR3 DNA follows: TGCAGGGCCGGACCTGTAGCCAAAAACATTCAGTACTTC.

This clonotype has more than one count but fewer than ten. The chain combines TRBV24-1 with TRBJ2-7; TRBD2 matches at 12 bases. The CDR3 loop spans 16 amino acids. The V and J ends lost 4 bases and 3 bases, in that order; junction bases with no gene match: 6. Germline V gene data show CDR1 as KGHDR and CDR2 as SFDVKD. CDR3 sequence: CATSDLGLAGYYEQYF. CDR3 bases: TGTGCCACCAGTGACTTAGGACTAGCGGGATACTACGAGCAGTACTTC.

The chain combines TRBV28 with TRBJ1-5; D not resolved. The V gene lost 1 base and the J gene lost 3 bases, with 10 bases spanning the gap. The CDR3 spans 15 residues. The V gene's germline CDR1 is MDHEN and CDR2 SYDVKM. The CDR3 spells CASSLSGRNNQPQHF. In nucleotides, the CDR3 is TGTGCCAGCAGTTTATCCGGGAGAAACAATCAGCCCCAGCATTTT.

In this sample, this clonotype turned up many times. This chain connects TRBV20-1 to TRBJ1-4; D call uncertain. CDR1 is DFQATT and CDR2 is SNEGSKA in the germline V gene (reference sequence). The CDR3 consists of 12 residues. Trimming left V 4 bases short and J 4 bases short, with 7 bases between. The CDR3 loop reads CSATGNNEKLFF. The CDR3 DNA is TGCAGTGCTACCGGGAATAATGAAAAACTGTTTTTT.

The CDR3 DNA sequence: TGCGCCAGCAGCGCTTCTCCGGGCACAGATACGCAGTATTTT. It is translated as CASSASPGTDTQYF. The chain is built from TRBV5-1 and TRBJ2-3; no definite D call. V was shortened by 4 bases and J by 1 base, with 10 bases between the two germline ends. In germline, CDR1 is SGHRS, CDR2 YFSETQ. The CDR3 runs 14 residues.

This clonotype showed up just a few times. The chain recombines TRBV28 with TRBJ2-1; TRBD1 is a possible D gene (6 bases). Matching the DNA end better, TRBJ2-7 makes the J call doubtful. The CDR3 runs 15 residues. CDR1 is MDHEN, CDR2 SYDVKM, per germline. The CDR3 here is CASSNQGIGGYEQYF. The CDR3 region has the DNA TGTGCCAGCTCCAATCAGGGGATAGGTGGCTACGAGCAGTACTTC.

This chain uses TRBV5-1 with TRBJ2-5; D possibly corresponds to TRBD1 (6 bases). V was clipped by 4 bases and J by 1 base, with 11 bases between them. Germline V gene lookup returns CDR1 SGHRS and CDR2 YFSETQ. The CDR3 runs 14 residues. CDR3 DNA sequence: TGCGCCAGCAGCGCCACAGGGTTCCAAGAGACCCAGTACTTC. Protein: CASSATGFQETQYF.

This clonotype showed up just a few times. V gene TRBV6-2 or TRBV6-3 combines with J gene TRBJ1-5, with TRBD1 matching 7 bases. After removal of 2 bases from V and 3 bases from J, the junction contained 4 bases not matched to a gene. Germline CDR1 and CDR2: MNHEY and SVGEGT. This CDR3 is 15 amino acids long. Here the CDR3 reads CASSYPTGDNQPQHF. The DNA for the CDR3 is TGTGCCAGCAGTTACCCTACAGGGGACAATCAGCCCCAGCATTTT.

The rearrangement uses TRBV20-1 and TRBJ2-1; D is unresolved. The germline gives CDR1 DFQATT, CDR2 SNEGSKA (reference sequence). The CDR3 spans 12 residues. V was trimmed by 1 base and J by 9 bases, leaving 10 bases between them. Here the CDR3 DNA reads TGCAGTGCTAGAGTGCCCACCGGTGAGCAGTTCTTC. Its protein is CSARVPTGEQFF.

This clonotype was detected a few times. CDR3 sequence (DNA): TGTGCCAGCAGTTTGAACAGTCGGGGGGGTACTGAAGCTTTCTTT. It yields the protein CASSLNSRGGTEAFF. This chain uses TRBV12-3 or TRBV12-4 with TRBJ1-1; the D gene is possibly TRBD1 (5 bases). The CDR3 extends over 15 amino acids. Trimming stripped 3 bases from V and 5 bases from J, with 16 bases between.

This clonotype was seen only a few times. The J gene is TRBJ1-1, the V gene TRBV7-2; D may be TRBD1 (6 bases). V lost 4 bases, J lost 7 bases, and 19 bases lay in between. Germline CDR1 reads SGHTA; CDR2 reads FQGNSA. CDR3 size: 15 residues. CDR3 DNA: TGTGCCAGCAGCTCCCGACAGGTCCTTCACAGTGAAGCTTTCTTT. Protein: CASSSRQVLHSEAFF. Full variable domain (rest looked up from reference TRBV7-2 and TRBJ1-1): GAGVSQSPSNKVTEKGKDVELRCDPISGHTALYWYRQSLGQGLEFLIYFQGNSAPDKSGLPSDRFSAERTGGSVSTLTIQRTQQEDSAVYLCASSSRQVLHSEAFFGQGTRLTVV.

This clonotype was counted only a few times. This chain connects TRBV11-2 to TRBJ1-1; D gene unclear. The CDR3 has 14 residues. Germline V lookup: CDR1 SGHAT, CDR2 FQNNGV. V was clipped by 0 bases and J by 6 bases, with 11 bases between them. This CDR3 reads CASSLEGVGSEAFF. The CDR3 DNA reads as TGTGCCAGCAGCTTAGAAGGTGTAGGGTCTGAAGCTTTCTTT.

Concerning this clonotype: A much larger clone sits a single nucleotide away, making a read error possible. This is likely a read error, given that the CDR3 carries no conserved phenylalanine or tryptophan at its end. This rearrangement joins TRBV15 to TRBJ2-1, with TRBD1 identical over 8 bases. From germline, CDR1 is LNHNV and CDR2 YYDKDF (reference sequence). With 4 bases clipped from V and 9 bases from J, the junction kept 8 bases outside the gene matches. The CDR3 extends over 14 amino acids. CDR3 region: CATSIWTGRGEQFL. CDR3 coding DNA: TGTGCCACCAGCATTTGGACAGGGCGCGGTGAGCAGTTCCTC.

This chain uses TRBV5-1 with TRBJ2-2, with a tentative D call TRBD2 (6 bases). Trimming left V 6 bases short and J 0 bases short, with 15 bases between. The length of the CDR3 is 16 residues. Germline V CDR1 and CDR2: SGHRS, YFSETQ. The CDR3 protein is CASKALAGTNTGELFF. CDR3 DNA: TGCGCCAGCAAAGCGCTGGCGGGAACGAACACCGGGGAGCTGTTTTTT.

The rearrangement links TRBV6-1 to TRBJ1-6; tentatively, D is TRBD1 (5 bases). Germline V gene lookup returns CDR1 MNHNS and CDR2 SASEGT. With 8 bases removed from V and 1 base from J, the gap between germline ends came to 18 bases. The CDR3 contains 17 residues. The CDR3 sequence: CASSGGGKGSYNSPLHF. CDR3 nucleotides: TGTGCCAGCTCGGGGGGGGGGAAAGGATCCTATAATTCACCCCTCCACTTT.

The table lists this clonotype with many counts. The chain is built from TRBV12-3 or TRBV12-4 and TRBJ2-7; the D gene is possibly TRBD1 (5 bases). V was trimmed by 6 bases and J by 0 bases, leaving 18 bases between them. The CDR3 spans 16 residues. CDR3 bases: TGTGCCAGCAGCCCCCGTGGGGCGAAGAGCTCCTACGAGCAGTACTTC. Its protein product is CASSPRGAKSSYEQYF.

The rearrangement uses TRBV3-1 and TRBJ2-7; D possibly corresponds to TRBD2 (6 bases). From germline, CDR1 is LGHDT and CDR2 YNNKEL (reference sequence). Trimming left V 4 bases short and J 1 base short, with 14 bases between. CDR3 length: 15 residues. CDR3 bases: TGTGCCAGCAGCCGATTTGGGGACTTATCCTACGAGCAGTACTTC. This sequence encodes CASSRFGDLSYEQYF.

The genes are TRBV12-3 or TRBV12-4 and TRBJ2-2, with no clear D. This CDR3 comprises 15 residues. Trimming took 2 bases from V and 1 from J, leaving 8 bases between them. CDR3 in DNA: TGTGCCAGCAGTTTATTTGACTGGAACACCGGGGAGCTGTTTTTT. It translates to CASSLFDWNTGELFF.

This clonotype has more than one count but fewer than ten. This sequence joins TRBV7-9 and TRBJ2-1, with D perhaps TRBD2 (5 bases). Germline-derived CDR1 and CDR2 are SEHNR and FQNEAQ (reference sequence). V lost 2 bases, J lost 1 base, and 18 bases lay in between. This CDR3 has 18 residues. The CDR3 DNA is TGTGCCAGCAGCTTAAGTGTGCGGCAGTCGGGGTCCTACAATGAGCAGTTCTTC. Translating it yields CASSLSVRQSGSYNEQFF.